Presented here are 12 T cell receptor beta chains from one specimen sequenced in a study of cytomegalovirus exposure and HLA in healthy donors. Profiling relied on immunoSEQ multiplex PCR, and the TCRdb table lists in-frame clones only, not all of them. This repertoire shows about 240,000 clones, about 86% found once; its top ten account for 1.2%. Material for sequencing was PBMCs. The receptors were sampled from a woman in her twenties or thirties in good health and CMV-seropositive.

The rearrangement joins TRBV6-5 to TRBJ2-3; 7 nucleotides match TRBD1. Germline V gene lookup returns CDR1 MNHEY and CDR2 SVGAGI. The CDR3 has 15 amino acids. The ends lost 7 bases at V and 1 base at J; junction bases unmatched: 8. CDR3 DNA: TGTGCCAGCACTCTTAGACAGGGAGGCACAGATACGCAGTATTTT. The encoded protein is CASTLRQGGTDTQYF.

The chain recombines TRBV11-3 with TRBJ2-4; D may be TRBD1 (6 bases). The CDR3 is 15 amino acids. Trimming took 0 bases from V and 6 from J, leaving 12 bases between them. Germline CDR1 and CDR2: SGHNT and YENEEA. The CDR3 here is CASSLERQVGNIQYF. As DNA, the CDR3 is TGTGCCAGCAGCTTAGAACGACAGGTTGGAAACATTCAGTACTTC.

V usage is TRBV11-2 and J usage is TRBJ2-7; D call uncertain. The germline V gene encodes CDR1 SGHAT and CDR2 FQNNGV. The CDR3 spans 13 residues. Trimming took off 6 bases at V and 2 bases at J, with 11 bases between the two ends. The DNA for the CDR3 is TGTGCCAGCAGGCCTAGGTTTACCTACGAGCAGTACTTC. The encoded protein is CASRPRFTYEQYF.

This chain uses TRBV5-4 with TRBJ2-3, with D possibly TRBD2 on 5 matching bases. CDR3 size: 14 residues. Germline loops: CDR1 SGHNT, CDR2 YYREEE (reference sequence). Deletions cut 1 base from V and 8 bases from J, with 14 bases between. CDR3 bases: TGTGCCAGCAGCTTGCCGACTGACGGACTTACGCAGTATTTT. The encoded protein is CASSLPTDGLTQYF.

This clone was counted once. The CDR3 region is CASSLQLSGSSTDTQYF. CDR3 nucleotides: TGCGCCAGCAGCCTTCAATTGTCGGGGAGCTCGACAGATACGCAGTATTTT. The chain has TRBV5-1 and TRBJ2-3; D is perhaps TRBD2 (5 bases). Germline V CDR1 and CDR2: SGHRS, YFSETQ. Trimming pared 4 bases from V and 3 bases from J, leaving 21 bases between. The CDR3 runs to 17 residues.

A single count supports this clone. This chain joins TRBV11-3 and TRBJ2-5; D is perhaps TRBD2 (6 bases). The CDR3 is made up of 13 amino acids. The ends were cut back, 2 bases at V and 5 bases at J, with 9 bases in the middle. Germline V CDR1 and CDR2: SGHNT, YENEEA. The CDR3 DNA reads TGTGCCAGCAGCTTACTCGGGGGTGAGACCCAGTACTTC. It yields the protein CASSLLGGETQYF.

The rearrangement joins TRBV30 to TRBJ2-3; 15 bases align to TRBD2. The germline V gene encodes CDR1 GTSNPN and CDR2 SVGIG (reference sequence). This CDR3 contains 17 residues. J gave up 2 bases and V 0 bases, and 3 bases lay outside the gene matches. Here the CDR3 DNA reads TGTGCCTGGAGTGTTGGGACTAGCGGGAGGTTCACAGATACGCAGTATTTT. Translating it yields CAWSVGTSGRFTDTQYF.

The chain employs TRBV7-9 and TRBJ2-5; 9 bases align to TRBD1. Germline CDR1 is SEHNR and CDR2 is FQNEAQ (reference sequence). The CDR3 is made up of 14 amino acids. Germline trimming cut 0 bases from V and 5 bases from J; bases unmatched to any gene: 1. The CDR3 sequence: CASSLAGTGETQYF. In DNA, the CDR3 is TGTGCCAGCAGCTTAGCGGGGACAGGGGAGACCCAGTACTTC. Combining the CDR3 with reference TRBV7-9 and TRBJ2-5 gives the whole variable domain DTGVSQNPRHKITKRGQNVTFRCDPISEHNRLYWYRQTLGQGPEFLTYFQNEAQLEKSRLLSDRFSAERPKGSFSTLEIQRTEQGDSAMYLCASSLAGTGETQYFGPGTRLLVL.

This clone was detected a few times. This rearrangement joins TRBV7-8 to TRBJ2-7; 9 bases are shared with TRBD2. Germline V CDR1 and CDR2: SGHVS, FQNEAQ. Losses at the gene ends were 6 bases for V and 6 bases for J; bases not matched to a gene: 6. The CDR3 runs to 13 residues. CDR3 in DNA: TGTGCCAGCAGATCCCAGACTAGCGGCGAGCAGTACTTC. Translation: CASRSQTSGEQYF.

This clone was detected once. CDR3 DNA: TGTGCCAGCAGTTTTGGGCCCTCCTACGAGCAGTACTTC. It codes for CASSFGPSYEQYF. The V and J genes are TRBV27 and TRBJ2-7; D is unclear. This CDR3 has 13 amino acids. The V end was cut by 3 bases, the J end by 0 bases, with 6 bases between. The germline CDR1 and CDR2 sequences are MNHEY and SMNVEV (reference sequence).

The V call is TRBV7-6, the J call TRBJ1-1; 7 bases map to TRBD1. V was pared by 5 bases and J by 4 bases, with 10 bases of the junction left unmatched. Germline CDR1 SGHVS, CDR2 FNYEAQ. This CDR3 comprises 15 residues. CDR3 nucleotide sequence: TGTGCCAGCAGCCGCACCAGGGACAGCGGCACTGAAGCTTTCTTT. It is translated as CASSRTRDSGTEAFF.

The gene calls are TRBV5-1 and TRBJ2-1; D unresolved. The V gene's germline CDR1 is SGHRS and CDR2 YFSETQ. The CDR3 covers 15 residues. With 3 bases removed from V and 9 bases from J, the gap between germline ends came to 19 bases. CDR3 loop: CASSSSPTVEIEQFF. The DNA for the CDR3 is TGCGCCAGCAGCTCCTCTCCTACAGTGGAAATTGAGCAGTTCTTC.